This TCR beta chain was captured by sequencing in a study of blood T cell repertoires in COVID-19 (TCRdb year 2020). Regarding the complete study: The collaborator samples originated in the United States, Italy and Spain and spanned the acute and convalescent phases of COVID-19. The material from the prospective study consisted of cDNA or gDNA derived from T cells, B-cell-depleted T cells, or PBMCs. Deeply sampled blood TCRbeta repertoires from subjects exposed to, actively infected with, or recovered from COVID-19 were included in the dataset. The repertoires were made available in a free public database intended to serve as a resource for research on the immune response to SARS-CoV-2. The samples were drawn from the first 160 participants of the ongoing ImmuneRACE study and from 1,254 subjects provided by 6 global collaborators. The sample metadata nearly always contained a de-identified subject ID, COVID-19 status, age in years and sex. Where available, HLA class I and class II types were taken from metadata supplied by the sample provider and were not determined by assay-based typing.

V is cut back by 3 bases and J by 2 bases, with 10 bases in the junction unmatched. Including cysteine and phenylalanine, the CDR3 has 16 amino acids. Left in the record is the CDR3 DNA by itself, 48 bases read in frame from the first base. CDR1 and CDR2, per the germline V gene, are SGHTS and YDEGEE. Notes on this clone: Its antigen remains unidentified. No much larger clonotype is one base removed from it; base qualities were not supplied.

TCRbeta CDR3 regions were amplified from genomic DNA using the immunoSEQ Assay, a bias-controlled multiplex PCR. In the authors' own workflow: Nucleated cell counts per sample were estimated from amplification of reference gene primers within the assay. To quantify the absolute abundance of each unique TCRbeta CDR3 rearrangement, sequence reads were collapsed and filtered. For each sample, productive Simpson clonality was calculated by taking the square root of Simpson's diversity index across productive rearrangements. Here the immuneACCESS table is served through TCRdb, limited to in-frame sequences with V and J called. Missing clones are a known gap in these copies; in checked studies unresolved V genes cover under half, and the rest lacks a known reason. Clone size and the V and J calls come from that table; the DNA yielded D and trimming. Recorded for this sample are about 200,000 clones; approximately 87% of them occurred a single time. The ten largest account for about 2.2% of the sample.

The study at large found these results: The amount of clinical and demographic metadata varied by source and participant and was provided uncurated.

The collaborating institutions used their own protocols to collect whole blood in K2EDTA tubes. Collaborator samples were shipped for TCRbeta analysis as frozen whole blood, isolated PBMCs, or DNA extracted from either sample type. The chain links TRBV5-8 with TRBJ2-7, and TRBD1 matches 8 of the central bases. The TCR sequence derives from a woman aged 50 to 60 with acute or convalescent COVID-19. The sequenced material came from peripheral blood. The CDR3 is CASSWNPGQDTYEQYF. The DNA reads TGTGCCAGCAGCTGGAACCCGGGACAGGACACCTACGAGCAGTACTTC.